This paragraph reports one TCR beta chain. Its target is unknown. The data were obtained in a study of cytomegalovirus exposure and HLA in healthy donors. Deletions cut 5 bases from V and 2 bases from J, with 9 bases between. The CDR3 is made up of 14 amino acids. Germline values: CDR1 WSHSY, CDR2 SAAADI. It was with 60 Vbeta and 13 Jbeta primers that the PCR ran. Data came from immunoSEQ multiplex PCR; TCRdb stores just in-frame clones and leaves some out. There are under 200,000 clones in the sample; more than 80% occur only once, and under 15% lies in the top ten. Whole-study results and caveats: Researchers counted 180 or so TCR beta chains as cytomegalovirus-associated. Most TCR sequences showed up rarely, but some public TCRs showed up in many donors.

The chain uses TRBV10-2 and TRBJ2-2, with a possible D match to TRBD2 (6 bases). The origin of this receptor is a woman aged 50 to 60 in good health and CMV-seronegative. The specimen was PBMCs. The CDR3 coding sequence is TGCGCCAGCAGTTTCGGGGGTAACACCGGGGAGCTGTTTTTT. Its translation: CASSFGGNTGELFF.